The table lists the clone carrying this TCR beta chain with a few counts. Its antigen is as yet unknown. This sample is part of a study of identical twins. Broader study findings: In cord blood, abundant beta clonotypes had fewer insertions; memory showed no trend.

TCRdb re-called the 5' RACE reads through MiXCR, storing one row per CDR3 protein. The sample holds some 1,700,000 distinct CDR3 sequences, about 30% seen once. The V and J ends lost 1 base and 6 bases, in that order; junction bases with no gene match: 9. The CDR3 is made up of 16 amino acids. The sequence was obtained from a newborn girl in good health. Specimen: cord blood. The V and J genes are TRBV12-3 or TRBV12-4 and TRBJ1-2; TRBD1 matches 9 bases. The CDR3 sequence is CASSLGGTGLGHGYTF. CDR3 DNA: TGTGCCAGCAGTTTAGGGGGGACAGGGCTCGGTCATGGCTACACCTTC.